Presented here are 32 T cell receptor beta chains from one specimen sequenced in a study of Ad26.COV2.S vaccination and SARS-CoV-2 variants. The table came from immunoSEQ multiplex PCR; TCRdb's copy has only in-frame clones and leaves some out. The sample carries a few hundred thousand clones, around 92% recorded once. The treatment was: roughly 20 received Ad26.COV2.S at low or high dose, single or two shots; roughly five received placebo; per-sample allocation not given. Day 63 after the first vaccine or placebo injection was the time point for sampling. The starting material was peripheral blood, obtained in a trial of Ad26.COV2.S vaccine versus placebo. Receptors were obtained from a person aged 18-60 years who received the Ad26.COV2.S COVID-19 vaccine or a placebo.

The chain employs TRBV11-2 and TRBJ2-3; D tentatively fits TRBD1 or TRBD2 (5 bases each). Germline CDR1 is SGHAT and CDR2 is FQNNGV. Trimming took 4 bases from V and 0 from J, leaving 17 bases between them. The CDR3 is 17 residues long. The CDR3 DNA is TGTGCCAGCAGCTCCCTAACCTCACGGGGCAGCACAGATACGCAGTATTTT. Translating gives CASSSLTSRGSTDTQYF.

V usage is TRBV18 and J usage is TRBJ1-1; D may be TRBD1 (5 bases). V was cut by 5 bases and J by 4 bases, with 11 bases left in between. The germline V gene has CDR1 KGHSH and CDR2 LQKENI. This CDR3 contains 13 residues. CDR3 loop: CASSKAGGTEAFF. In DNA, the CDR3 is TGTGCCAGCTCAAAAGCCGGGGGCACTGAAGCTTTCTTT.

The CDR3 here is CASSWDRSSGNTIYF. The DNA of the CDR3 is TGTGCCAGCAGCTGGGACCGGAGCTCTGGAAACACCATATATTTT. This sequence joins TRBV5-8 and TRBJ1-3; a possible D gene is TRBD1 (5 bases). The CDR3 is made up of 15 amino acids. Germline assignment: CDR1 SGHTS and CDR2 YDEGEE. V lost 3 bases and J lost 0, with 10 bases in between.

The chain couples TRBV21-1 to TRBJ2-5; the table's D gene call, TRBD2, was not cross checked with the DNA. TRBV21-1 is shown as a pseudogene. The CDR3 loop spans 16 amino acids. CDR3 residues: CASSKEGVEQKETQYF. CDR3 nucleotide sequence: TGTGCCAGCAGCAAAGAGGGAGTGGAACAGAAGGAGACCCAGTACTTC.

V is TRBV5-1 and J is TRBJ1-1; 8 nucleotides align to TRBD1. The V segment lost 7 bases and the J segment 1 base; nucleotides outside the gene matches: 12. CDR3 length: 16 amino acids. CDR1 and CDR2 from the germline V gene are SGHRS and YFSETQ. CDR3 in DNA: TGCGCCAGCTGGGGATCTCCAGGGACAGGGAACACTGAAGCTTTCTTT. Its translation: CASWGSPGTGNTEAFF.

This chain links TRBV24-1 with TRBJ2-5; weak D call: TRBD1 (6 bases). Trimming took off 5 bases at V and 1 base at J, with 7 bases between the two ends. This CDR3 has 13 residues. Germline V lookup: CDR1 KGHDR, CDR2 SFDVKD. The chain's CDR3 is CATSGTVQETQYF. CDR3 sequence (DNA): TGTGCCACCAGTGGGACAGTCCAAGAGACCCAGTACTTC.

V and J are TRBV9 and TRBJ2-3; 8 nucleotides agree with TRBD1. The germline gives CDR1 SGDLS, CDR2 YYNGEE. CDR3 length equals 15 residues. J gave up 1 base and V 2 bases, and 3 bases lay outside the gene matches. The CDR3 DNA follows: TGTGCCAGCAGCGTCCAGGGGGCTCGCACAGATACGCAGTATTTT. Its translation is CASSVQGARTDTQYF.

This sequence joins TRBV7-9 and TRBJ2-6, with D unresolved. Trimming took off 1 base at V and 3 bases at J, with 7 bases between the two ends. The germline V gene encodes CDR1 SEHNR and CDR2 FQNEAQ (reference sequence). The CDR3 loop spans 15 amino acids. CDR3 nucleotides: TGTGCCAGCAGCTTAGAGGGCTTTGGGGCCAACGTCCTGACTTTC. This gives the protein CASSLEGFGANVLTF.

The DNA for the CDR3 is TGTGCCATCAGCTCCCCCATGACAGGGATCTTGCTCTATGGCTACACCTTC. Amino acid sequence: CAISSPMTGILLYGYTF. The chain joins TRBV10-3 to TRBJ1-2; 7 nucleotides agree with TRBD1. The CDR3 contains 17 residues. Germline loops: CDR1 ENHRY, CDR2 SYGVKD. V shed 6 bases, J shed 4 bases, and the junction held 17 bases outside the gene matches.

The CDR3 spells CASSLFFGTGLLEQYF. Here the CDR3 DNA reads TGTGCCAGCAGTTTATTTTTCGGGACAGGGTTGCTCGAGCAGTACTTC. The gene calls are TRBV27 and TRBJ2-7; 9 bases match TRBD1. The CDR3 runs to 16 residues. Germline CDR1 and CDR2: MNHEY and SMNVEV (reference sequence). Trimming took 1 base from V and 6 from J; bases not matched to a gene: 10.

This clone was seen a single time. V is TRBV7-2 and J is TRBJ2-7, with D maybe TRBD1 (6 bases). The germline V gene has CDR1 SGHTA and CDR2 FQGNSA. This CDR3 has 12 amino acids. V gave up 6 bases and J gave up 2 bases, with 8 bases separating them. This chain's CDR3 is CASRTGTYEQYF. CDR3 sequence (DNA): TGTGCCAGCAGGACAGGTACCTACGAGCAGTACTTC.

This clone is a singleton in its sample. The rearrangement joins TRBV9 to TRBJ2-1; possibly TRBD2 for D (5 bases). Germline V lookup: CDR1 SGDLS, CDR2 YYNGEE. CDR3 size: 15 residues. With 0 bases removed from V and 3 bases from J, the gap between germline ends came to 10 bases. CDR3 bases: TGTGCCAGCAGCGTAGGAGGGCAGGTCTACAATGAGCAGTTCTTC. This gives the protein CASSVGGQVYNEQFF.

The chain links TRBV5-1 to TRBJ1-2, with 9 bases fitting TRBD1. CDR1 SGHRS and CDR2 YFSETQ come from the germline V gene. The CDR3 runs to 15 residues. The V and J ends lost 0 bases and 4 bases, in that order; junction bases with no gene match: 4. The CDR3 DNA reads as TGCGCCAGCAGCTTGGGGGACAGGGCCTTCTATGGCTACACCTTC. Translation gives CASSLGDRAFYGYTF. Supplemented by reference TRBV5-1 and TRBJ1-2, the full variable domain reads KAGVTQTPRYLIKTRGQQVTLSCSPISGHRSVSWYQQTPGQGLQFLFEYFSETQRNKGNFPGRFSGRQFSNSRSEMNVSTLELGDSALYLCASSLGDRAFYGYTFGSGTRLTVV.

The chain joins TRBV7-9 to TRBJ1-1; perhaps TRBD1 as D (5 bases). V shed 2 bases and J shed 1 base, with 11 bases lying between them. The CDR3 spans 15 residues. Germline-derived CDR1 and CDR2 are SEHNR and FQNEAQ (reference sequence). CDR3 DNA sequence: TGTGCCAGCAGCTTAAGCTACAGGCGGAACACTGAAGCTTTCTTT. Translated: CASSLSYRRNTEAFF.

This rearrangement joins TRBV6-5 to TRBJ2-7; 7 nucleotides align to TRBD2. V was pared by 6 bases and J by 3 bases, with 11 bases of the junction left unmatched. Germline CDR1 and CDR2: MNHEY and SVGAGI. The CDR3 length is 15 residues. This CDR3 reads CASSIGRGEGYEQYF. The CDR3 nucleotides are TGTGCCAGCAGCATAGGGAGGGGCGAGGGCTACGAGCAGTACTTC.

The chain joins TRBV29-1 to TRBJ1-2; 9 bases fit TRBD1. The V gene's germline CDR1 is SQVTM and CDR2 ANQGSEA. V lost 0 bases, J lost 4 bases, and 15 bases stayed unmatched. The CDR3 consists of 18 residues. The CDR3 nucleotides read TGCAGCGTTGAAGATCCCAACACTCCCGGGACAGGGTCCTATGGCTACACCTTC. It specifies CSVEDPNTPGTGSYGYTF.

The chain employs TRBV23-1 and TRBJ1-1; no clear D. TRBV23-1 is classed as an ORF, of uncertain function. This CDR3 comprises 14 residues. The ends were cut back, 0 bases at V and 11 bases at J, with 16 bases in the middle. The CDR3 DNA follows: TGCGCCAGCAGTCAATCGGAACGTGCGGTTTCGGCTTTCTTT. Amino acid sequence: CASSQSERAVSAFF.

This sequence joins TRBV10-1 and TRBJ2-7; D ambiguous. Trimming removed 3 bases at V and 2 bases at J, with 11 bases between. The CDR3 extends over 14 amino acids. Germline-derived CDR1 and CDR2 are WNHNN and SYGVQD (reference sequence). CDR3 coding DNA: TGCGCCAGCAGTGACCAGGTGAGGCCCTACGAGCAGTACTTC. It translates to CASSDQVRPYEQYF.

The V and J genes are TRBV7-2 and TRBJ1-5; 8 bases match TRBD1. Unmatched junction bases numbered 11, after V lost 6 bases and J lost 10 bases. This CDR3 has 14 residues. CDR1 SGHTA and CDR2 FQGNSA come from the germline V gene. This chain's CDR3 is CASSSGQGPLPQHF. The CDR3, as DNA: TGTGCCAGCAGTTCTGGACAGGGCCCCCTACCCCAGCATTTT.

This sequence joins TRBV9 and TRBJ2-7; D might be TRBD1 (5 bases). This CDR3 is 14 amino acids long. The germline gives CDR1 SGDLS, CDR2 YYNGEE. Trimming took 4 bases from V and 1 from J, leaving 12 bases between them. CDR3 DNA: TGTGCCAGCAGCCCACGGCAGGGTTCCTACGAGCAGTACTTC. Its protein is CASSPRQGSYEQYF.

The V call is TRBV6-5, the J call TRBJ1-3; D not certain. Germline V gives CDR1 MNHEY, CDR2 SVGAGI. The V and J ends lost 0 bases and 5 bases respectively, with 11 bases between them. The CDR3 loop spans 15 amino acids. The CDR3 coding sequence is TGTGCCAGCAGTTACTCAGGGTACGATAGAAACACCATATATTTT. Protein product: CASSYSGYDRNTIYF.

The chain links TRBV11-2 to TRBJ2-7; D may be TRBD1 (5 bases). This CDR3 is built from 14 residues. The germline V gene has CDR1 SGHAT and CDR2 FQNNGV. V was cut by 5 bases and J by 5 bases, with 16 bases left in between. CDR3 residues: CASSDTGIIDEQYF. CDR3 coding DNA: TGTGCCAGCAGCGACACAGGTATAATCGACGAGCAGTACTTC. Full variable domain (outside the CDR3, taken from reference TRBV11-2 and TRBJ2-7): EAGVAQSPRYKIIEKRQSVAFWCNPISGHATLYWYQQILGQGPKLLIQFQNNGVVDDSQLPKDRFSAERLKGVDSTLKIQPAKLEDSAVYLCASSDTGIIDEQYFGPGTRLTVT.

The rearrangement joins TRBV6-2 or TRBV6-3 to TRBJ1-5, with TRBD1 matching 9 bases. From germline, CDR1 is MNHEY and CDR2 SVGEGT. The CDR3 spans 18 residues. The trim removed 2 bases at V and 3 bases at J, leaving 11 bases unmatched. CDR3 DNA: TGTGCCAGCAGTTACCCAGGACAGGGGATAATTATCAATCAGCCCCAGCATTTT. Its protein product is CASSYPGQGIIINQPQHF.

V is TRBV3-1 (or the pseudogene TRBV3-2) and J is TRBJ2-2; the match to TRBD1 covers 7 bases. Per germline, CDR1 LGHDT and CDR2 YNNKEL (reference sequence). The CDR3 contains 15 residues. With 4 bases clipped from V and 0 bases from J, the junction kept 2 bases outside the gene matches. CDR3 residues: CASSRQGSNTGELFF. The CDR3 DNA is TGTGCCAGCAGCCGACAGGGTTCGAACACCGGGGAGCTGTTTTTT.

The rearrangement uses TRBV7-2 and TRBJ1-5, with a possible D match to TRBD1 (5 bases). CDR1 is SGHTA and CDR2 is FQGNSA in the germline V gene. Trimming removed 5 bases from V and 4 bases from J, with 15 bases in between. The CDR3 runs to 15 residues. The CDR3: CASSPRLGGNQPQHF. The CDR3 nucleotides read TGTGCCAGCAGCCCCCGGCTCGGGGGAAATCAGCCCCAGCATTTT.

This sequence joins TRBV28 and TRBJ1-2; D gene unclear. Deletions cut 0 bases from V and 4 bases from J, with 12 bases between. Germline CDR1 and CDR2: MDHEN and SYDVKM. The CDR3 consists of 15 residues. As DNA, the CDR3 is TGTGCCAGCAGTTTATGGATGGGTTCCACCTATGGCTACACCTTC. Protein: CASSLWMGSTYGYTF.

The rearrangement joins TRBV4-3 to TRBJ1-1, with D perhaps TRBD1 (5 bases). The CDR3 totals 13 residues. V lost 6 bases, J lost 6 bases, and 14 bases lay in between. The V gene's germline CDR1 is LGHNA and CDR2 YSLEER. CDR3 sequence reads: CASSPGRGPEAFF. CDR3 DNA sequence: TGCGCCAGCAGTCCCGGTCGGGGACCTGAAGCTTTCTTT.

The rearrangement joins TRBV4-3 to TRBJ1-5; D is unclear. Germline V gene sequence: CDR1 LGHNA, CDR2 YSLEER. This CDR3 is built from 14 residues. Trimming pared 0 bases from V and 1 base from J, leaving 4 bases between. The CDR3: CASSQDRSNQPQHF. CDR3 bases: TGCGCCAGCAGCCAAGACAGGAGCAATCAGCCCCAGCATTTT.

This rearrangement joins TRBV27 to TRBJ1-1; possible D gene TRBD1, 6 bases. The length of the CDR3 is 14 residues. V lost 6 bases, J lost 5 bases, and 16 bases lay in between. Looked up from germline, CDR1 is MNHEY and CDR2 is SMNVEV (reference sequence). This CDR3 is CASRIGGLETEAFF. For the CDR3, the DNA is TGTGCCAGCAGGATCGGGGGGCTCGAAACTGAAGCTTTCTTT.

The chain carries TRBV3-1 (or the pseudogene TRBV3-2) and TRBJ1-1, with D possibly being TRBD1 (6 bases). V was pared by 7 bases and J by 1 base, with 13 bases between. Germline values: CDR1 LGHDT, CDR2 YNNKEL (reference sequence). This CDR3 contains 14 residues. The CDR3 DNA sequence: TGTGCCAGCAACAAACAGGGATCGAACACTGAAGCTTTCTTT. Translating gives CASNKQGSNTEAFF.

V gene TRBV5-1 combines with J gene TRBJ2-7; perhaps TRBD2 as D (5 bases). CDR3 length: 16 amino acids. With 2 bases removed from V and 2 bases from J, the gap between germline ends came to 17 bases. Per the germline V gene, CDR1 is SGHRS and CDR2 is YFSETQ. The CDR3 DNA follows: TGCGCCAGCAGCTTCATCTTGAAGGGAGCTACCTACGAGCAGTACTTC. Its translation is CASSFILKGATYEQYF.

Here the CDR3 DNA reads TGCAGCGGAGGGGGTATAGCGGGGGATACGCAGTATTTT. This encodes CSGGGIAGDTQYF. The rearrangement links TRBV29-1 to TRBJ2-3; 8 nucleotides agree with TRBD2. This CDR3 comprises 13 residues. J lost 6 bases, V lost 7 bases, and 9 bases had no gene match. Germline CDR1 SQVTM, CDR2 ANQGSEA.